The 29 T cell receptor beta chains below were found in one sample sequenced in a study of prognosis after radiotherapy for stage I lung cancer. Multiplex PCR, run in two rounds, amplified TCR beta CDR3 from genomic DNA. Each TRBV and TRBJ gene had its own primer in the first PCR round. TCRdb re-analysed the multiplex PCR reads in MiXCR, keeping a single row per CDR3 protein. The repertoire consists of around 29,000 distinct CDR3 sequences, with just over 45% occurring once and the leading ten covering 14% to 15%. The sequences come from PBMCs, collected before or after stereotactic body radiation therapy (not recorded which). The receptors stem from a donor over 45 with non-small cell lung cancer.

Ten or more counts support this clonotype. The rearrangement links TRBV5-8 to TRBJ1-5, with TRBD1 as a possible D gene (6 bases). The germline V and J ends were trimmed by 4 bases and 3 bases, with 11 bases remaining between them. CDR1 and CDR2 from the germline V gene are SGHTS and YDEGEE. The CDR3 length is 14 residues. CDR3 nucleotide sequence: TGTGCCAGCAGCCTACAGGGATTCAATCAGCCCCAGCATTTT. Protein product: CASSLQGFNQPQHF.

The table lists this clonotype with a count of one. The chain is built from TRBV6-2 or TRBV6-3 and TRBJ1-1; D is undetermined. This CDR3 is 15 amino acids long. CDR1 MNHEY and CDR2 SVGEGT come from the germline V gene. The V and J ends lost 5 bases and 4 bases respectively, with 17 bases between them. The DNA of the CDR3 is TGTGCCAGCAGTCATCCACCCACGCAGAGCACTGAAGCTTTCTTT. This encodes CASSHPPTQSTEAFF.

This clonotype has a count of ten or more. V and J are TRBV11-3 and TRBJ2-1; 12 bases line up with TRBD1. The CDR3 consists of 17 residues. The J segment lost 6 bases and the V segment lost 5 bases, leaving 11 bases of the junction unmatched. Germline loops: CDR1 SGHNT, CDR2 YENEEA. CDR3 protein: CASSPRQRDRGLNEQFF. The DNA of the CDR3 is TGTGCCAGCAGCCCCCGCCAGCGGGACAGGGGGCTCAATGAGCAGTTCTTC.

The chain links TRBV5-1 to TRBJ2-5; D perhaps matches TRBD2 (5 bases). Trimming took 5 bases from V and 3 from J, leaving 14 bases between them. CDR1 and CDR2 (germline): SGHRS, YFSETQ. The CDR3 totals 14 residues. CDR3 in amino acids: CASRRNEGKETQYF. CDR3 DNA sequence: TGCGCCAGCAGAAGAAATGAGGGCAAAGAGACCCAGTACTTC.

The CDR3 DNA sequence: TGTGCCAGCAGTGAAGCCTGGGAGCAGTACTTC. This translates into CASSEAWEQYF. V and J are TRBV2 and TRBJ2-7; D gene ambiguous. The germline CDR1 and CDR2 sequences are SNHLY and FYNNEI. Trimming left V 0 bases short and J 7 bases short, with 4 bases between. The CDR3 runs to 11 residues.

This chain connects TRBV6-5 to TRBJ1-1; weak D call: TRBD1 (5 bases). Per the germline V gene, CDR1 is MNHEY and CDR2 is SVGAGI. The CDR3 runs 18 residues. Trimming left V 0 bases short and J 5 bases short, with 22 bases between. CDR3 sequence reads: CASSYSSGWVHDGTEAFF. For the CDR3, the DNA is TGTGCCAGCAGTTACTCTTCAGGGTGGGTCCATGACGGTACTGAAGCTTTCTTT.

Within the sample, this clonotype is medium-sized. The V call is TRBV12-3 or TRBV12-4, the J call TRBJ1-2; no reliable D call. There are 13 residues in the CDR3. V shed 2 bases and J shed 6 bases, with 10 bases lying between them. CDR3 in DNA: TGTGCCAGCAGTTTATACGTGCGGCATGGCTACACCTTC. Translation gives CASSLYVRHGYTF.

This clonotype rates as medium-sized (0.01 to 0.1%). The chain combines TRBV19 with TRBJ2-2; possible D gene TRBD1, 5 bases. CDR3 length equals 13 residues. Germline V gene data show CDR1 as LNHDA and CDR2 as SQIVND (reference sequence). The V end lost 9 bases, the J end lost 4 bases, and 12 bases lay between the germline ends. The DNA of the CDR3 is TGTGCCAGCGACCGGACATTCACCGGGGAGCTGTTTTTT. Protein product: CASDRTFTGELFF.

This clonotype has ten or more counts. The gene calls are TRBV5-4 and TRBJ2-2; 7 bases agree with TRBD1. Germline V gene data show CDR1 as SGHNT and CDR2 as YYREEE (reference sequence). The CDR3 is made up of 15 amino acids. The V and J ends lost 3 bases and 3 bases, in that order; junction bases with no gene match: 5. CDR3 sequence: CASSSGQLYTGELFF. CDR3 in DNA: TGTGCCAGCAGCTCGGGACAGTTATACACCGGGGAGCTGTTTTTT.

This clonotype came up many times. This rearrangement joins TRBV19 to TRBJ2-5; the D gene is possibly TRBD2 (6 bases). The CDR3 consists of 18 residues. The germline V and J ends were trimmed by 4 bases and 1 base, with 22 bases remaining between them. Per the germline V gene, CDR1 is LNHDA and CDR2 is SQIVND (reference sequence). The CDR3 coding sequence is TGTGCCAGTAGTACCGCATTTGCGGGCGGGGCCGTCCAAGAGACCCAGTACTTC. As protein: CASSTAFAGGAVQETQYF.

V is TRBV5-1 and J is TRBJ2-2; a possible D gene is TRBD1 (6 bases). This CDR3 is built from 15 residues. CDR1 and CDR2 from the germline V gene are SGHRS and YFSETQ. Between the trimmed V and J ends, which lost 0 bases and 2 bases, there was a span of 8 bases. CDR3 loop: CASSLVDRNTGELFF. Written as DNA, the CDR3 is TGCGCCAGCAGCTTGGTGGACAGAAACACCGGGGAGCTGTTTTTT.

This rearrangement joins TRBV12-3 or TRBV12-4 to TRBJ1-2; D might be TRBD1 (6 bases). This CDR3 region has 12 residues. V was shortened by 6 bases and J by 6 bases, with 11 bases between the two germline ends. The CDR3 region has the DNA TGTGCCAGCAGGTTGGACAGTCATGGCTACACCTTC. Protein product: CASRLDSHGYTF.

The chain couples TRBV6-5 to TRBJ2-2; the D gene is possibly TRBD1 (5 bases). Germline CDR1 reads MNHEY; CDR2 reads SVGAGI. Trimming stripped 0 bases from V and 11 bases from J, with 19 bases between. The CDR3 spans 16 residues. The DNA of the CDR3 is TGTGCCAGCAGTTACTCGATCCGGAAAGGGGCCGTTGAGCTGTTTTTT. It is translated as CASSYSIRKGAVELFF.

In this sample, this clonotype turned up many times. CDR3 sequence reads: CASSLYRGGNEQFF. DNA of the CDR3: TGTGCCAGCAGTCTGTACAGGGGGGGGAATGAGCAGTTCTTC. The gene calls are TRBV12-3 or TRBV12-4 and TRBJ2-1, with a tentative D call TRBD1 (8 bases). V lost 5 bases, J lost 7 bases, and 15 bases lay in between. The CDR3 extends over 14 amino acids.

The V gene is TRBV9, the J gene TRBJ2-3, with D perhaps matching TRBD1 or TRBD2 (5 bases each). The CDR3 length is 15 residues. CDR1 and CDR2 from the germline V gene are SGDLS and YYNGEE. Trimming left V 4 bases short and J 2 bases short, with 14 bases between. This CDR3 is CASSSQWDHTDTQYF. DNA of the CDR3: TGTGCCAGCAGCTCCCAGTGGGACCACACAGATACGCAGTATTTT.

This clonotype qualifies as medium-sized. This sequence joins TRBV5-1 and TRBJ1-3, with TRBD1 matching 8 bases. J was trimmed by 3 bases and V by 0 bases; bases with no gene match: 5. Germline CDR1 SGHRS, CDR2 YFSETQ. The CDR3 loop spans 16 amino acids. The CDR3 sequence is CASSLAGQGSGNTIYF. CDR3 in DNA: TGCGCCAGCAGCTTGGCCGGACAGGGAAGTGGAAACACCATATATTTT.

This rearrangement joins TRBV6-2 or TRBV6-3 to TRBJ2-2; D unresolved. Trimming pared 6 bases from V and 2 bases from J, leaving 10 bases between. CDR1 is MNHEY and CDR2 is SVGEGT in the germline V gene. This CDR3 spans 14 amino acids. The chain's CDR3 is CASRVNRNTGELFF. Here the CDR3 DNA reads TGTGCCAGCAGAGTCAACCGTAACACCGGGGAGCTGTTTTTT.

The CDR3 region is CATSRDKAGSGEQYF. The CDR3 DNA follows: TGTGCCACCAGCAGAGATAAGGCAGGGAGCGGCGAGCAGTACTTC. The gene calls are TRBV15 and TRBJ2-7, with D perhaps given as TRBD1 or TRBD2 (5 bases each). This CDR3 region has 15 residues. V dropped 0 bases and J dropped 6 bases, with 15 bases sitting between them. From germline, CDR1 is LNHNV and CDR2 YYDKDF (reference sequence).

The CDR3 loop is CASSLVYRTPSTDTQYF. CDR3 sequence (DNA): TGTGCCAGCAGCTTAGTGTACAGGACACCTAGCACAGATACGCAGTATTTT. The V and J genes are TRBV11-2 and TRBJ2-3; D is perhaps TRBD1 (5 bases). V was shortened by 1 base and J by 0 bases, with 14 bases between the two germline ends. The CDR3 consists of 17 residues. CDR1 is SGHAT, CDR2 FQNNGV, per germline.

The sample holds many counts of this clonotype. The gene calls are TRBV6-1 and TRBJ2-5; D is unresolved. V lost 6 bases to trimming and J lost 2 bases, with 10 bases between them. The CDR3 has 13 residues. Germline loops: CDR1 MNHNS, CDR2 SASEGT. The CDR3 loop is CASSLSEQETQYF. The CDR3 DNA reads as TGTGCCAGCAGCCTATCGGAACAAGAGACCCAGTACTTC.

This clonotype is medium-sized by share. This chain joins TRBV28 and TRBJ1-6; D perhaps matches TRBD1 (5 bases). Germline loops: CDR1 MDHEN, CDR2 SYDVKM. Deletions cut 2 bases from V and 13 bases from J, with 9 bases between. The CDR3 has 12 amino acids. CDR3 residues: CASSLGGAPLHF. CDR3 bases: TGTGCCAGCAGTTTAGGAGGGGCCCCCCTCCACTTT. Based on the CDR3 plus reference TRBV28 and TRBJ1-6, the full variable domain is DVKVTQSSRYLVKRTGEKVFLECVQDMDHENMFWYRQDPGLGLRLIYFSYDVKMKEKGDIPEGYSVSREKKERFSLILESASTNQTSMYLCASSLGGAPLHFGNGTRLTVT.

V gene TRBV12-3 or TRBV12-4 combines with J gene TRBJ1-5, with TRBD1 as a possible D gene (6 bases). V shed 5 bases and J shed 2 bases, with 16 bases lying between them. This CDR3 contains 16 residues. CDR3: CASSTRGGSGNQPQHF. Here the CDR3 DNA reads TGTGCCAGCAGTACACGGGGGGGCTCAGGCAATCAGCCCCAGCATTTT.

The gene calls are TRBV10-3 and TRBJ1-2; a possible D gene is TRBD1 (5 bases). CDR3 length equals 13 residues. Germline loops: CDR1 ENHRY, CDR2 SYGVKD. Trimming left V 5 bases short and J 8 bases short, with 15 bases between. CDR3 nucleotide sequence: TGTGCCATCAGTTCCCGGGAGGACATGGGCTACACCTTC. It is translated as CAISSREDMGYTF.

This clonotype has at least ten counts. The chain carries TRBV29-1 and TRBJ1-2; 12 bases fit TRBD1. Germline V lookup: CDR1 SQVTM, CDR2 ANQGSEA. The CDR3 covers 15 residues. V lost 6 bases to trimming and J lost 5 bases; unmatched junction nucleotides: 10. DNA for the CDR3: TGCAGCGTGTGGGGACAGGGGGCCCTAGGGTATGGCTACACCTTC. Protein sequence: CSVWGQGALGYGYTF.

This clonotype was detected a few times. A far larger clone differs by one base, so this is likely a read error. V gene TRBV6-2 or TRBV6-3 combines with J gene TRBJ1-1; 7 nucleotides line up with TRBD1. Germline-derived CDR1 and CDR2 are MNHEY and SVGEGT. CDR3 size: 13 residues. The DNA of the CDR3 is TGTGCCAGCGGTTACGCAGGGGGCACTGAAGCTTTCTTT. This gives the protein CASGYAGGTEAFF.

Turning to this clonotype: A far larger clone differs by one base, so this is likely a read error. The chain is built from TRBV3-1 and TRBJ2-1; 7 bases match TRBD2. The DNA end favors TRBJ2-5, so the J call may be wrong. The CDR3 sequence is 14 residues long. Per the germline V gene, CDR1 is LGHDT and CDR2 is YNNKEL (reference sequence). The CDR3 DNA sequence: TGTTCCAGCACCAGTTCCGGGGGAGGGGAGACCCAGTACTTC. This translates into CSSTSSGGGETQYF.

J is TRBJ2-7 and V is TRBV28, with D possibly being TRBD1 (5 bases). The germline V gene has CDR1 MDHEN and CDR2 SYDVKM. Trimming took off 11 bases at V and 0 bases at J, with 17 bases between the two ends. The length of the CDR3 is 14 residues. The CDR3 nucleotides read TGTGCCCATAAAAGGGGTTTGAGCTCCTACGAGCAGTACTTC. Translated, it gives CAHKRGLSSYEQYF.

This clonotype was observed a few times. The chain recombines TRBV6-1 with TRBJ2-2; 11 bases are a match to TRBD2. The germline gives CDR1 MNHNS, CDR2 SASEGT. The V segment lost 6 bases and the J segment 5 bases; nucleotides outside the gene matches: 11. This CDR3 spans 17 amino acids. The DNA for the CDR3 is TGTGCCAGCAGGCCTAAAAGTACTAGCGGGGGTACCGGGGAGCTGTTTTTT. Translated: CASRPKSTSGGTGELFF.

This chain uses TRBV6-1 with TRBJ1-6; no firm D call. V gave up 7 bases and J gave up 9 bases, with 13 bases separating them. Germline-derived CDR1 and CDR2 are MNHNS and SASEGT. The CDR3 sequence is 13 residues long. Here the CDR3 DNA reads TGTGCCAGCATTCTATACTCCGGTTCACCCCTCCACTTT. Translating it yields CASILYSGSPLHF.